The source of this T cell receptor beta chain is a study of blood T cell repertoires in COVID-19. About the research overall: Sites across the United States, Italy and Spain contributed samples from acute and convalescent COVID-19. T cells, B-cell-depleted T cells, or PBMCs supplied cDNA or gDNA.

The length of the CDR3 is 15 residues. CDR1 SEHNR and CDR2 FQNEAQ come from the germline V gene (reference sequence). Trimming removed 0 bases from V and 3 bases from J, with 9 bases in between. Authors' analysis steps: The authors estimated nucleated cell counts from reference gene primer amplification. Libraries were prepared by immunoSEQ multiplex PCR; TCRdb keeps only in-frame clonotypes and omits some of them. The D gene and trimming were derived from the DNA, and the V and J assignments and clone size from that table. The sample holds roughly 120,000 clones, more than 70% seen once. This clone has only one observation.

Sequenced sample: peripheral blood. The sequence came from a human donor in a cohort sampled during active COVID-19. This chain uses TRBV7-9 with TRBJ1-5; maybe TRBD1 (5 bases). The CDR3, as DNA: TGTGCCAGCAGCTTAGCCGGCAGGGACAATCAGCCCCAGCATTTT. Translating gives CASSLAGRDNQPQHF.